Listed here are 10 T cell receptor beta chains from one sample, sequenced in a study of neoadjuvant anti-PD-1 for oral cavity cancer. Assay: immunoSEQ multiplex PCR; the TCRdb copy retains only in-frame clones and omits some. The data show roughly 16,000 clones, 66% seen once. Sequencing used PBMCs, obtained before nivolumab (anti-PD-1) treatment. The receptors stem from a person aged 35-79 years with oral cavity squamous cell carcinoma.

This sequence joins TRBV5-6 and TRBJ1-2, with 7 nucleotides matching TRBD1. CDR1 is SGHDT, CDR2 YYEEEE, per germline. With 4 bases clipped from V and 8 bases from J, the junction kept 11 bases outside the gene matches. The CDR3 spans 14 residues. CDR3 bases: TGTGCCAGCAGCCCCTACTTCACAGGGGTCGGCTACACCTTC. Protein product: CASSPYFTGVGYTF.

J is TRBJ2-7 and V is TRBV9; 7 bases map to TRBD1. The CDR3 spans 13 residues. Germline loops: CDR1 SGDLS, CDR2 YYNGEE. The trim removed 4 bases at V and 5 bases at J, leaving 6 bases unmatched. The CDR3 loop is CASSPPTGDEQYF. DNA of the CDR3: TGTGCCAGCAGCCCGCCCACAGGGGACGAGCAGTACTTC.

The chain combines TRBV6-8 with TRBJ1-5; 7 nucleotides align to TRBD1. Germline CDR1 reads MNHGY; CDR2 reads SAAAGT. The CDR3 contains 14 residues. V was pared by 3 bases and J by 4 bases, with 3 bases of the junction left unmatched. The CDR3 spells CASSYSGGNQPQHF. The DNA of the CDR3 is TGTGCCAGCAGTTATTCAGGGGGGAATCAGCCCCAGCATTTT.

This clone has a single count. This sequence joins TRBV9 and TRBJ1-1; 7 nucleotides line up with TRBD1. Germline V gives CDR1 SGDLS, CDR2 YYNGEE. The CDR3 spans 14 residues. V shed 2 bases, J shed 5 bases, and the junction held 6 bases outside the gene matches. The CDR3 DNA follows: TGTGCCAGCAGCGTGGATCAGGGGGGGACTGAAGCTTTCTTT. It is translated as CASSVDQGGTEAFF.

The chain has TRBV9 and TRBJ2-1; D gene ambiguous. With 3 bases removed from V and 9 bases from J, the gap between germline ends came to 16 bases. This CDR3 is 14 amino acids long. Germline values: CDR1 SGDLS, CDR2 YYNGEE. The DNA of the CDR3 is TGTGCCAGCAGCGGTACTCAGCGTTCTGGTGAGCAGTTCTTC. Translated: CASSGTQRSGEQFF.

This chain joins TRBV13 and TRBJ2-2, with a possible D match to TRBD1 (6 bases). Germline CDR1 is PRHDT and CDR2 is FYEKMQ (reference sequence). The CDR3 consists of 15 residues. V was clipped by 5 bases and J by 4 bases, with 14 bases between them. CDR3 amino acids: CASSPIRGSTGELFF. The CDR3 DNA sequence: TGTGCCAGCAGCCCTATTAGGGGGAGCACCGGGGAGCTGTTTTTT.

This clone was recorded a few times. The DNA for the CDR3 is TGTGCCAGCAGTGAGAACGCCGTCAGCAATCAGCCCCAGCATTTT. It specifies CASSENAVSNQPQHF. V is TRBV2 and J is TRBJ1-5; D is unclear. Trimming removed 3 bases from V and 1 base from J, with 10 bases in between. The germline V gene has CDR1 SNHLY and CDR2 FYNNEI. This CDR3 is 15 amino acids long. The whole variable domain, remainder taken from reference TRBV2 and TRBJ1-5, is EPEVTQTPSHQVTQMGQEVILRCVPISNHLYFYWYRQILGQKVEFLVSFYNNEISEKSEIFDDQFSVERPDGSNFTLKIRSTKLEDSAMYFCASSENAVSNQPQHFGDGTRLSIL.

In nucleotides, the CDR3 is TGTGCCAGCAGCGTGCAGGGGGTCCGAGAGACCCAGTACTTC. Its translation: CASSVQGVRETQYF. The rearrangement joins TRBV5-6 to TRBJ2-5, with 7 bases aligning to TRBD1. The germline gives CDR1 SGHDT, CDR2 YYEEEE. This CDR3 is built from 14 residues. With 4 bases clipped from V and 4 bases from J, the junction kept 7 bases outside the gene matches.

V usage is TRBV6-1 and J usage is TRBJ2-2; no definite D call. The CDR3 runs to 14 residues. Germline values: CDR1 MNHNS, CDR2 SASEGT. The V end was cut by 3 bases, the J end by 2 bases, with 7 bases between. The DNA of the CDR3 is TGTGCCAGCAGTGAGCGGCCCAACACCGGGGAGCTGTTTTTT. It translates to CASSERPNTGELFF.

The chain links TRBV11-3 to TRBJ2-3; maybe TRBD1 (6 bases). This CDR3 is built from 13 residues. V lost 5 bases and J lost 6, with 12 bases in between. The germline gives CDR1 SGHNT, CDR2 YENEEA. The CDR3 here is CASSPRGRDTQYF. The CDR3, as DNA: TGTGCCAGCAGCCCCAGGGGAAGGGATACGCAGTATTTT. Variable domain in full (rest from reference TRBV11-3 and TRBJ2-3): EAGVVQSPRYKIIEKKQPVAFWCNPISGHNTLYWYLQNLGQGPELLIRYENEEAVDDSQLPKDRFSAERLKGVDSTLKIQPAELGDSAVYLCASSPRGRDTQYFGPGTRLTVL.